One T cell receptor beta chain is described in this entry. The data belong to a study of identical twins. The CDR3 extends over 14 amino acids. Trimming cost V 5 bases and J 3 bases; bases outside gene matches: 7. The germline V gene encodes CDR1 DFQATT and CDR2 SNEGSKA (reference sequence). Unique molecular identifiers were present on the cDNA, which also gained a universal primer site by template switching. MiXCR was run by TCRdb on the 5' RACE reads, yielding one entry per CDR3 protein. Here the sample spans around 250,000 distinct CDR3 sequences, 9.5% to 15% being singletons. These sequences were also reported in another study, on yellow fever vaccine responses in identical twins.

The V call is TRBV20-1, the J call TRBJ2-3; 8 bases fit TRBD2. The specimen was memory (CD45RO+) T cells sorted from blood. The TCR sequence derives from a woman aged 18-29 years in good health. The CDR3 here is CSASAGEGTDTQYF. Here the CDR3 DNA reads TGCAGTGCTTCAGCGGGGGAGGGAACAGATACGCAGTATTTT.